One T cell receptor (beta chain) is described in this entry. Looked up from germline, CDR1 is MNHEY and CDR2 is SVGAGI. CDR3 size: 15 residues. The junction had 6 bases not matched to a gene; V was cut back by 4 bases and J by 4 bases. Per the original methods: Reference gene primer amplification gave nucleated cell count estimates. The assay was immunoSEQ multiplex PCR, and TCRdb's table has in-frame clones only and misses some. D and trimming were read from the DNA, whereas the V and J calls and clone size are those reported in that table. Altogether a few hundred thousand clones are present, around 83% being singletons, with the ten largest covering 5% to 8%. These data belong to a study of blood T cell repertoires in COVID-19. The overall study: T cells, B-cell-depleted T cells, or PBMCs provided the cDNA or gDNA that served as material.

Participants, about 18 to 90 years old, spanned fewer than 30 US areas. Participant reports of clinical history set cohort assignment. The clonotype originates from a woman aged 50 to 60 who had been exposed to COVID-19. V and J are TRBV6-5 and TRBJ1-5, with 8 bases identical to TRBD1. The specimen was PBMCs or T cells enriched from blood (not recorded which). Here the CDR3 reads CASSSDRGGNQPQHF. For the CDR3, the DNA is TGTGCCAGCAGTTCTGACAGGGGTGGAAATCAGCCCCAGCATTTT.